Following are 31 T cell receptor beta chains from one sample sequenced in a study of cytomegalovirus exposure and HLA in healthy donors. This PCR relied on a set of 60 Vbeta primers and 13 Jbeta primers. The assay was immunoSEQ multiplex PCR, and TCRdb's table has in-frame clones only and misses some. Counted here are over 30,000 clones, about two thirds occurring once; the ten biggest clones make up over 9.5%. Sequencing input: PBMCs. The receptor set was obtained from a man aged 40-49 years in good health and CMV-seropositive.

This clone has only a few counts. The V call is TRBV10-1, the J call TRBJ1-6; possibly TRBD1 for D (6 bases). Trimming shortened V by 7 bases and J by 4 bases, and 11 bases separated the two germline ends. Germline V gene lookup returns CDR1 WNHNN and CDR2 SYGVQD (reference sequence). The CDR3 has 14 amino acids. The DNA of the CDR3 is TGCGCCAGCAATAGACAGGTATATAATTCACCCCTCCACTTT. Encoded protein: CASNRQVYNSPLHF.

The V and J genes are TRBV5-1 and TRBJ2-5, with 8 bases identical to TRBD2. The J segment lost 1 base and the V segment lost 2 bases, leaving 7 bases of the junction unmatched. Germline values: CDR1 SGHRS, CDR2 YFSETQ. The CDR3 length is 16 residues. The CDR3 bases are TGCGCCAGCAGCTTAAGAGGGAGCGGGGGCCAAGAGACCCAGTACTTC. It specifies CASSLRGSGGQETQYF.

The rearrangement uses TRBV12-1 and TRBJ2-7; the D call of TRBD1 is as the table states it, not checked on the DNA. TRBV12-1 is a known pseudogene. The CDR3 consists of 15 residues. CDR3 nucleotide sequence: TGTGCCAGCAGCTTTAGAAGGGGCGCAGCCCACGAGCAGTACTTC. It is translated as CASSFRRGAAHEQYF.

The chain recombines TRBV6-1 with TRBJ2-7, with 12 bases identical to TRBD2. The V segment lost 2 bases and the J segment 2 bases; nucleotides outside the gene matches: 1. The CDR3 runs to 15 residues. From germline, CDR1 is MNHNS and CDR2 SASEGT. The CDR3 bases are TGTGCCAGCAGTGAAAGACTAGCGGGGGCCTACGAGCAGTACTTC. It translates to CASSERLAGAYEQYF.

V gene TRBV19 combines with J gene TRBJ1-4, with TRBD1 matching over 7 bases. The CDR3 is 13 residues long. Germline V gene lookup returns CDR1 LNHDA and CDR2 SQIVND (reference sequence). V was pared by 3 bases and J by 8 bases, with 3 bases of the junction left unmatched. The CDR3 spells CASSMTGSEKLFF. Here the CDR3 DNA reads TGTGCCAGTAGTATGACAGGGAGCGAAAAACTGTTTTTT.

The sample holds a few counts of this clone. The chain employs TRBV7-3 and TRBJ2-2; TRBD1 matches 7 bases. Germline V gene sequence: CDR1 SGHTA, CDR2 FQGTGA. This CDR3 is 16 amino acids long. Trimming at V came to 4 bases and at J to 7 bases, leaving 12 bases not matched to a gene. CDR3 coding DNA: TGTGCCAGCAGCTCTATAGGGGGCTCCTATGGCGGGGAGCTGTTTTTT. It translates to CASSSIGGSYGGELFF.

A few counts support this clone. The chain joins TRBV5-5 to TRBJ2-5, with TRBD1 matching 11 bases. J lost 1 base, V lost 5 bases, and 4 bases had no gene match. Germline V CDR1 and CDR2: SGHKS, YYEKEE (reference sequence). The CDR3 sequence is 15 residues long. The CDR3 region has the DNA TGTGCCAGCAGTTGGGACAGGGGGACCCAAGAGACCCAGTACTTC. Translation: CASSWDRGTQETQYF.

This chain uses TRBV27 with TRBJ1-5; D is possibly TRBD1 (6 bases). The V gene's germline CDR1 is MNHEY and CDR2 SMNVEV (reference sequence). The CDR3 runs 15 residues. Trimming shortened V by 3 bases and J by 3 bases, and 12 bases separated the two germline ends. CDR3 region: CASSFARGNNQPQHF. The DNA for the CDR3 is TGTGCCAGCAGTTTCGCCAGGGGAAACAATCAGCCCCAGCATTTT.

The genes are TRBV27 and TRBJ1-5; maybe TRBD1 (5 bases). CDR1 and CDR2 from the germline V gene are MNHEY and SMNVEV (reference sequence). Between the trimmed V and J ends, which lost 5 bases and 0 bases, there was a span of 14 bases. This CDR3 has 16 residues. The CDR3 DNA reads as TGTGCCAGCAGTCCCCGACAGTCCCTTAGCAATCAGCCCCAGCATTTT. Translated, it gives CASSPRQSLSNQPQHF.

V and J are TRBV29-1 and TRBJ2-3, with TRBD2 identical over 9 bases. Germline V CDR1 and CDR2: SQVTM, ANQGSEA. This CDR3 is built from 13 residues. V was pared by 6 bases and J by 3 bases, with 4 bases of the junction left unmatched. CDR3 in amino acids: CSVAGLATDTQYF. CDR3 nucleotide sequence: TGCAGCGTGGCCGGACTAGCGACAGATACGCAGTATTTT.

The CDR3 reads CASSLKMAVGSMNTEAFF. CDR3 sequence (DNA): TGTGCCAGCAGCTTAAAAATGGCGGTTGGCAGCATGAACACTGAAGCTTTCTTT. The genes are TRBV7-2 and TRBJ1-1; D is unclear. V was trimmed by 2 bases and J by 0 bases, leaving 19 bases between them. The CDR3 covers 18 residues. The germline CDR1 and CDR2 sequences are SGHTA and FQGNSA.

This clone was seen only a few times. The rearrangement uses TRBV6-1 and TRBJ2-7; tentatively, D is TRBD1 (5 bases). The CDR3 has 15 amino acids. V was cut by 4 bases and J by 1 base, with 14 bases left in between. Germline lookup yields CDR1 MNHNS and CDR2 SASEGT. The CDR3 DNA is TGTGCCAGCAGTGGATATCTAGGGGTATCCTACGAGCAGTACTTC. Amino acids: CASSGYLGVSYEQYF.

The V and J genes are TRBV6-1 and TRBJ2-5, with 12 nucleotides matching TRBD1. V was clipped by 2 bases and J by 12 bases; unmatched bases: 10. Germline CDR1 and CDR2: MNHNS and SASEGT. The CDR3 is made up of 15 amino acids. CDR3 nucleotide sequence: TGTGCCAGCAGTGAATGGGACAGGGGGCTGGGATCTGAGTACTTC. It translates to CASSEWDRGLGSEYF.

This clone has a single count. The chain uses TRBV5-1 and TRBJ2-3, with a tentative D call TRBD2 (5 bases). The CDR3 contains 14 residues. The germline CDR1 and CDR2 sequences are SGHRS and YFSETQ. The ends were cut back, 6 bases at V and 0 bases at J, with 11 bases in the middle. As DNA, the CDR3 is TGCGCCAGCACCAAAGCGGAGAGCACAGATACGCAGTATTTT. Its translation: CASTKAESTDTQYF.

This clone was detected only a few times. The chain employs TRBV20-1 and TRBJ2-7, with D perhaps TRBD1 (5 bases). CDR3 length equals 11 residues. Per the germline V gene, CDR1 is DFQATT and CDR2 is SNEGSKA (reference sequence). Deletions cut 4 bases from V and 2 bases from J, with 6 bases between. CDR3 amino acids: CSAKQAYEQYF. The CDR3 DNA reads as TGCAGTGCTAAACAGGCCTACGAGCAGTACTTC.

This clone has a handful of counts. CDR3 loop: CASSPRTGGYETQYF. The DNA of the CDR3 is TGTGCCAGCAGTCCCAGAACAGGGGGATACGAGACCCAGTACTTC. V and J are TRBV6-4 and TRBJ2-5; 8 bases line up with TRBD1. Looked up from germline, CDR1 is MRHNA and CDR2 is SNTAGT. Germline trimming cut 5 bases from V and 5 bases from J; bases unmatched to any gene: 10. The CDR3 totals 15 residues.

The chain joins TRBV9 to TRBJ2-3, with TRBD1 as a possible D gene (5 bases). Trimming left V 0 bases short and J 2 bases short, with 10 bases between. CDR1 is SGDLS, CDR2 YYNGEE, per germline. CDR3 size: 15 residues. The CDR3 sequence: CASSVEGVSTDTQYF. The CDR3, as DNA: TGTGCCAGCAGCGTAGAAGGGGTCTCCACAGATACGCAGTATTTT.

This clone was detected only once. Here the CDR3 DNA reads TGTGCCAGCAGGACAGGGCAGGGTAATTCACCCCTCCACTTT. Protein sequence: CASRTGQGNSPLHF. The gene calls are TRBV2 and TRBJ1-6; 7 bases agree with TRBD1. Germline values: CDR1 SNHLY, CDR2 FYNNEI. V lost 6 bases and J lost 6; bases outside the gene matches: 5. CDR3 length: 14 amino acids.

The genes are TRBV4-1 and TRBJ1-4, with D uncertain. The germline gives CDR1 MGHRA, CDR2 YSYEKL. The CDR3 has 17 amino acids. Trimming took 4 bases from V and 2 from J, leaving 17 bases between them. DNA for the CDR3: TGCGCCAGCAGCCTTTTCGTAGCGGGTATCACTAATGAAAAACTGTTTTTT. Amino acids: CASSLFVAGITNEKLFF.

This clone was observed a single time. The chain links TRBV4-1 to TRBJ2-3; 12 nucleotides match TRBD2. There are 16 residues in the CDR3. J gave up 2 bases and V 6 bases, and 6 bases lay outside the gene matches. Germline loops: CDR1 MGHRA, CDR2 YSYEKL. The CDR3 loop reads CASRTTSGGYTDTQYF. The DNA of the CDR3 is TGCGCCAGCAGGACGACTAGCGGGGGATACACAGATACGCAGTATTTT.

The J gene is TRBJ1-1, the V gene TRBV10-3, with 9 bases lining up with TRBD1. Germline-derived CDR1 and CDR2 are ENHRY and SYGVKD. This CDR3 has 16 residues. V lost 3 bases, J lost 4 bases, and 9 bases stayed unmatched. CDR3 bases: TGTGCCATCAGTGACCGGACAGGGGTCATCAGCACTGAAGCTTTCTTT. Its protein is CAISDRTGVISTEAFF.

The gene calls are TRBV7-6 and TRBJ2-3; the match to TRBD1 covers 9 bases. The trim removed 4 bases at V and 0 bases at J, leaving 5 bases unmatched. In germline, CDR1 is SGHVS, CDR2 FNYEAQ. The CDR3 contains 16 residues. DNA of the CDR3: TGTGCCAGCAGCTCCGGACAGGGGCCTAGCACAGATACGCAGTATTTT. Protein product: CASSSGQGPSTDTQYF.

The gene calls are TRBV6-1 and TRBJ2-3, with 7 bases lining up with TRBD1. With V trimmed by 2 bases and J by 3 bases, 2 bases remained unmatched. Per germline, CDR1 MNHNS and CDR2 SASEGT. The length of the CDR3 is 14 residues. Here the CDR3 reads CASSENRGTDTQYF. DNA of the CDR3: TGTGCCAGCAGTGAAAACAGGGGAACAGATACGCAGTATTTT.

This clone was seen a few times. This CDR3 is CATSRDQMQYF. For the CDR3, the DNA is TGTGCCACCAGCAGAGATCAGATGCAGTACTTC. V and J are TRBV15 and TRBJ2-7, with D uncertain. V dropped 0 bases and J dropped 9 bases, with 6 bases sitting between them. The CDR3 is made up of 11 amino acids. CDR1 is LNHNV, CDR2 YYDKDF, per germline (reference sequence).

This clone has more than one count but fewer than ten. J is TRBJ1-2 and V is TRBV28; 9 bases align to TRBD1. The germline CDR1 and CDR2 sequences are MDHEN and SYDVKM. V dropped 4 bases and J dropped 4; count of bases not matched to a gene: 4. The CDR3 extends over 14 amino acids. CDR3 sequence: CASSYRDRVYGYTF. The CDR3 DNA sequence: TGTGCCAGCAGTTACCGGGACAGGGTCTATGGCTACACCTTC.

The chain joins TRBV7-2 to TRBJ2-5; D is unresolved. V lost 3 bases to trimming and J lost 5 bases, with 13 bases between them. The CDR3 is 14 residues long. The germline gives CDR1 SGHTA, CDR2 FQGNSA. The CDR3 DNA sequence: TGTGCCAGCAGCTTCGGGTCGTTCGGGGAGACCCAGTACTTC. Translated: CASSFGSFGETQYF.

V and J are TRBV5-4 and TRBJ2-7, with D perhaps TRBD1 (6 bases). CDR3 length equals 13 residues. V was trimmed by 4 bases and J by 2 bases, leaving 10 bases between them. Germline loops: CDR1 SGHNT, CDR2 YYREEE (reference sequence). CDR3 sequence (DNA): TGTGCCAGCAGCAGACAGGCTACCTACGAGCAGTACTTC. Protein sequence: CASSRQATYEQYF.

This chain joins TRBV19 and TRBJ2-2; possibly TRBD1 for D (5 bases). The germline V gene has CDR1 LNHDA and CDR2 SQIVND (reference sequence). There are 13 residues in the CDR3. V lost 6 bases to trimming and J lost 5 bases, with 10 bases between them. DNA for the CDR3: TGTGCCAGTAGAAAGACAGAAACCGGGGAGCTGTTTTTT. As protein: CASRKTETGELFF.

This clone was seen a few times. V is TRBV2 and J is TRBJ2-1; D is unclear. The germline gives CDR1 SNHLY, CDR2 FYNNEI. CDR3 length: 12 amino acids. Trimming removed 6 bases from V and 5 bases from J, with 8 bases in between. In DNA, the CDR3 is TGTGCCAGCAGCCTACTTAACAATGAGCAGTTCTTC. As protein: CASSLLNNEQFF.

The chain carries TRBV4-1 and TRBJ2-3; D gene unclear. Per the germline V gene, CDR1 is MGHRA and CDR2 is YSYEKL. Trimming pared 4 bases from V and 2 bases from J, leaving 7 bases between. The CDR3 is 13 amino acids. In DNA form, the CDR3 reads TGCGCCAGCAGCCTGTTACACACAGATACGCAGTATTTT. This gives the protein CASSLLHTDTQYF.

The genes are TRBV5-1 and TRBJ2-1; no firm D call. V was trimmed by 5 bases and J by 5 bases, leaving 8 bases between them. CDR1 is SGHRS and CDR2 is YFSETQ in the germline V gene. CDR3 length: 12 residues. The CDR3 region is CASSATDNEQFF. The CDR3 DNA reads as TGCGCCAGCAGTGCTACAGACAATGAGCAGTTCTTC. The full variable domain, with the rest looked up from reference TRBV5-1 and TRBJ2-1, is KAGVTQTPRYLIKTRGQQVTLSCSPISGHRSVSWYQQTPGQGLQFLFEYFSETQRNKGNFPGRFSGRQFSNSRSEMNVSTLELGDSALYLCASSATDNEQFFGPGTRLTVL.